This TCR beta chain was documented in a study of cytomegalovirus exposure and HLA in healthy donors. The CDR3 spans 17 residues. Germline CDR1 is SGDLS and CDR2 is YYNGEE. V was shortened by 4 bases and J by 0 bases, with 17 bases between the two germline ends. Primers included in the PCR were 60 Vbeta and 13 Jbeta primers. Here immunoSEQ multiplex PCR was the method, and the copy in TCRdb shows in-frame clones only, minus some. Recorded for this sample: about 32,000 clones. This rearrangement joins TRBV9 to TRBJ1-3, with D tentatively TRBD1 (6 bases). Sequenced: PBMCs. This receptor was obtained from a female donor in good health and CMV-seronegative. CDR3 residues: CASSRRGATSSGNTIYF. As DNA, the CDR3 is TGTGCCAGCAGCAGACGGGGGGCCACCTCCTCTGGAAACACCATATATTTT. Full variable domain (missing parts from reference TRBV9 and TRBJ1-3): DSGVTQTPKHLITATGQRVTLRCSPRSGDLSVYWYQQSLDQGLQFLIQYYNGEERAKGNILERFSAQQFPDLHSELNLSSLELGDSALYFCASSRRGATSSGNTIYFGEGSWLTVV.